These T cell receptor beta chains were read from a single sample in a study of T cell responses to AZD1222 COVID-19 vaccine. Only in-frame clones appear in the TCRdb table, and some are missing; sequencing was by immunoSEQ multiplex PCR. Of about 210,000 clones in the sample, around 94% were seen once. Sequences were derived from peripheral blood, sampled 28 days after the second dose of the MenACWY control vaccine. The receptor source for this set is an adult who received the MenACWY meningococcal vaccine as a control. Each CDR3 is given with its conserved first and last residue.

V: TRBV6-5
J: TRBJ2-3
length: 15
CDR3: CASRTTSLSTDTQYF

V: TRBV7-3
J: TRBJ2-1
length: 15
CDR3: CASSFSGGGANEQFF

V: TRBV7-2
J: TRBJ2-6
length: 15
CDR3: CASSSRVSPGNVLTF

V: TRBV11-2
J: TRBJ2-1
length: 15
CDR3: CASSLGDYPTNEQFF

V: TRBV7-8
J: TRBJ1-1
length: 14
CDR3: CASSLGGVGTEAFF

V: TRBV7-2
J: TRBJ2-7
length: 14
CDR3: CASSFGGTSYEQYF

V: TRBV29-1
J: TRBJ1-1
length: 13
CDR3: CSVLGVSGTEAFF

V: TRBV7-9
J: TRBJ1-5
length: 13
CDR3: CASSLGANQPQHF

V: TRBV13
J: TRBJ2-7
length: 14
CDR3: CASSLGGQRYEQYF

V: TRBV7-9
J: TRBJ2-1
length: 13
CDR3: CATGAGGFDEQFF

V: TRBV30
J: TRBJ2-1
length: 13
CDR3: CAWSQRSRNEQFF

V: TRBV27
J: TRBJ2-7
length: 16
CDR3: CASSDARGGKAYEQYF

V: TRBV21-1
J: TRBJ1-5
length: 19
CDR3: CASSEGVPATDYSNQPQHF

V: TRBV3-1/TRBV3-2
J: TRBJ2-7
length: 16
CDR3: CASSHESGTASYEQYF

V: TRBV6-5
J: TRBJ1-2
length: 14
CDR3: CASSYKDISYGYTF

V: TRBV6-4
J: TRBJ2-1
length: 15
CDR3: CASSDSGGDYNEQFF

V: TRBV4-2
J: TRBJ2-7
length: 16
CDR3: CASSQESGTGGYEQYF

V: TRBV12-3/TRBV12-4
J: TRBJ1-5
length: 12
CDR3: CASREGDQPQHF

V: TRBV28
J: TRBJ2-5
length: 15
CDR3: CASASSRVGTQTQYF

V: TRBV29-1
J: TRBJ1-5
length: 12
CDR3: CSVRDVNQPQHF

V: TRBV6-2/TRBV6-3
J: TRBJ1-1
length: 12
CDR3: CASSYLRDKAFF

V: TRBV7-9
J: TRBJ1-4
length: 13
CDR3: CASSWTTNEKLFF

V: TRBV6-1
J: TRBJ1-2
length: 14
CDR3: CASSEAQGGYGYTF

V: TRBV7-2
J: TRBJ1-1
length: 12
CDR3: CASSLGYTEAFF